This TCR beta chain was obtained from a study of cytomegalovirus exposure and HLA in healthy donors. This table comes from immunoSEQ multiplex PCR, and its TCRdb copy is limited to in-frame clones, with some not included. Found here are fewer than 250,000 clones, around nine tenths of them singletons; the top ten hold less than 3%. Study-wide results and limits: In vitro testing confirmed a few CMV-associated chains as specific for CMV antigens.

To note about this clone: What it binds is unknown.

CDR1 and CDR2 from the germline V gene are SGHNT and YYREEE (reference sequence). The J segment lost 11 bases and the V segment lost 4 bases, leaving 23 bases of the junction unmatched. The CDR3 length is 17 residues. The sequence came from a man between 18 and 29 years old in good health and CMV-seronegative. The sequencing sample was made of PBMCs. The chain recombines TRBV5-4 with TRBJ1-1, with TRBD1 matching over 7 bases. This CDR3 reads CASSHNTATGTVASAFF. Written as DNA, the CDR3 is TGTGCCAGCAGCCACAACACAGCGACCGGGACAGTGGCATCTGCTTTCTTT.